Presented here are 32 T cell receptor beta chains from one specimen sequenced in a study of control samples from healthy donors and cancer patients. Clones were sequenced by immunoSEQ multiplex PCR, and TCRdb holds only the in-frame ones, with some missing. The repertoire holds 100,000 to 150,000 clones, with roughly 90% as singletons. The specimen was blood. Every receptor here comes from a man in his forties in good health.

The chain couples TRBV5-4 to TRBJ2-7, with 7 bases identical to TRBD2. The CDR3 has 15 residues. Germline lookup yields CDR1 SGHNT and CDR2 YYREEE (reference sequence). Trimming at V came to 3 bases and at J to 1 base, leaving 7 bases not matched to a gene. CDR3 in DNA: TGTGCCAGCAGCTCAACCGGGGAGGGTTCCTACGAGCAGTACTTC. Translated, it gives CASSSTGEGSYEQYF.

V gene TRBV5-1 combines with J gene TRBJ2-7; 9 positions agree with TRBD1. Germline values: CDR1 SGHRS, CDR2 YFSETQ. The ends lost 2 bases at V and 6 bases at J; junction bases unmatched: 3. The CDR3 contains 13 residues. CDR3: CASSLSTGGEQYF. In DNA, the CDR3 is TGCGCCAGCAGCTTATCGACAGGGGGCGAGCAGTACTTC.

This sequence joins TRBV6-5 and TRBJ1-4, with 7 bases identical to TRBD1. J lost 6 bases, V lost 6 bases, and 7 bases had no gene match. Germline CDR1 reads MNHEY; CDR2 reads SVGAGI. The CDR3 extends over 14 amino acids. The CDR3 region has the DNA TGTGCCAGCAGGAACAGGGGATTGGATGAAAAACTGTTTTTT. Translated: CASRNRGLDEKLFF.

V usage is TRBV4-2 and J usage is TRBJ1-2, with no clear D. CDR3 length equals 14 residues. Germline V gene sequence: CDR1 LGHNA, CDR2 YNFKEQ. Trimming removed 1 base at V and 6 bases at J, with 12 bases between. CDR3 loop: CASSQGFPENGYTF. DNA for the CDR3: TGTGCCAGCAGCCAAGGTTTCCCCGAGAATGGCTACACCTTC.

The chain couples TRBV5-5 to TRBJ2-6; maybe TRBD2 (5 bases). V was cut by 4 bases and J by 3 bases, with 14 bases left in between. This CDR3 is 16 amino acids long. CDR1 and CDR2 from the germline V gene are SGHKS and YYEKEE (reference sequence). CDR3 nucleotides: TGTGCCAGCAGCGAGGGCGCGGGTCTTGGGGCCAACGTCCTGACTTTC. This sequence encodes CASSEGAGLGANVLTF.

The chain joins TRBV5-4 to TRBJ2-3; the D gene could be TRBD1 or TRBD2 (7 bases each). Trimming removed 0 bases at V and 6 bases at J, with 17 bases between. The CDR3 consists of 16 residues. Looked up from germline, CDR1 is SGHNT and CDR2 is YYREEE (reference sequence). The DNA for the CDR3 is TGTGCCAGCAGCTTGGCAGCCGCAGGGGGGGCGGATACGCAGTATTTT. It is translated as CASSLAAAGGADTQYF.

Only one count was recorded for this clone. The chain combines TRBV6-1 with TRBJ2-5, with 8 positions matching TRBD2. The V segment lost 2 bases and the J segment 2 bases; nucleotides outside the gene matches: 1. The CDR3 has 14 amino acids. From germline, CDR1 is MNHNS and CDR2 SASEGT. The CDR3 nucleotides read TGTGCCAGCAGTGAAATAGCGGGGCAAGAGACCCAGTACTTC. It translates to CASSEIAGQETQYF.

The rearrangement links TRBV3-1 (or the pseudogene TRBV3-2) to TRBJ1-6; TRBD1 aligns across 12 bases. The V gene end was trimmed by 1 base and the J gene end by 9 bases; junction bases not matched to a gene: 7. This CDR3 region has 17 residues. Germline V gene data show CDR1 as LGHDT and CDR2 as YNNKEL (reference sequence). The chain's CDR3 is CASSQGGQGARVSPLHF. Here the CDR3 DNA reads TGTGCCAGCAGCCAAGGGGGACAGGGGGCTCGGGTTTCACCCCTCCACTTT.

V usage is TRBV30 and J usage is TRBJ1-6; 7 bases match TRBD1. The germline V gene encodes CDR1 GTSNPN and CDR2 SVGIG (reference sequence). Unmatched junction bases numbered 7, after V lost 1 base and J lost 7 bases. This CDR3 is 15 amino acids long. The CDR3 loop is CAWSAGQVMNSPLHF. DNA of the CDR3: TGTGCCTGGAGTGCAGGACAGGTGATGAATTCACCCCTCCACTTT.

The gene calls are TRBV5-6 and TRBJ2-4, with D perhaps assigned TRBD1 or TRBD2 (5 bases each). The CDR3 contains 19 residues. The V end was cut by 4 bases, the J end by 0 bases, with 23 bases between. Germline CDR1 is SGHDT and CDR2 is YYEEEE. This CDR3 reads CASSPWGTYNFLAKNIQYF. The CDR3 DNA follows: TGTGCCAGCAGCCCATGGGGGACCTACAATTTCCTAGCCAAAAACATTCAGTACTTC.

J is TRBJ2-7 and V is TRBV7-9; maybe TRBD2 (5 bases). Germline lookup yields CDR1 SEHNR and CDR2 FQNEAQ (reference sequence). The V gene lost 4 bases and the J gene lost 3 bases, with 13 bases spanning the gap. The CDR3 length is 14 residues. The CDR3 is CASSSRGGSYEQYF. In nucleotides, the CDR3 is TGTGCCAGCAGCTCCCGCGGAGGAAGCTACGAGCAGTACTTC.

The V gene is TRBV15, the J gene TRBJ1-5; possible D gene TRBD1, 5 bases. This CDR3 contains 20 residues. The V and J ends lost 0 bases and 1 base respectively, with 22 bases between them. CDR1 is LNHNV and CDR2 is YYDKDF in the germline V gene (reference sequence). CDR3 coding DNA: TGTGCCACCAGCAGAGATTCGGTTTTTACGGGGGGACGAAGCAATCAGCCCCAGCATTTT. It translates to CATSRDSVFTGGRSNQPQHF. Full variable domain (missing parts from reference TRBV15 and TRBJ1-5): DAMVIQNPRYQVTQFGKPVTLSCSQTLNHNVMYWYQQKSSQAPKLLFHYYDKDFNNEADTPDNFQSRRPNTSFCFLDIRSPGLGDTAMYLCATSRDSVFTGGRSNQPQHFGDGTRLSIL.

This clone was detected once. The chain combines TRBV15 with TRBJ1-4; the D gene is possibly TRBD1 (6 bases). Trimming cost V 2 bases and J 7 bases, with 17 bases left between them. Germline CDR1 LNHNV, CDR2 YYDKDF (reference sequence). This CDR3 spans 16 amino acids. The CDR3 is CATSRSKQGGSEKLFF. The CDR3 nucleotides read TGTGCCACCAGCAGATCCAAACAGGGAGGTAGTGAAAAACTGTTTTTT.

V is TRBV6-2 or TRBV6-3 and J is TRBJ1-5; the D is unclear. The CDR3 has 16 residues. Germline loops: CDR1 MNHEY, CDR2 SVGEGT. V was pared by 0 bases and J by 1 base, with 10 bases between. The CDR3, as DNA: TGTGCCAGCAGTTACTCTCCAGGTTGGAGCAATCAGCCCCAGCATTTT. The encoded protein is CASSYSPGWSNQPQHF.

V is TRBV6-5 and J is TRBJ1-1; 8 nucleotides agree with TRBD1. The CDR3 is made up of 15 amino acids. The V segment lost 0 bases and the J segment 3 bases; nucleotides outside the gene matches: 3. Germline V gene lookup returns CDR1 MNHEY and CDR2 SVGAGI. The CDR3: CASSYSGTGYTEAFF. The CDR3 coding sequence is TGTGCCAGCAGTTACTCCGGGACAGGTTACACTGAAGCTTTCTTT.

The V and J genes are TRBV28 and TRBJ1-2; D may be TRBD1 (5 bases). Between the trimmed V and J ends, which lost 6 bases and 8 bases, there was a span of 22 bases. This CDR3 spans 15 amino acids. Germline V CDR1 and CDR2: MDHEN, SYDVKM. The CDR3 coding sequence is TGTGCCAGCAGCAGCACGGGGGAGGGTCCTCGGGGCTACACCTTC. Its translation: CASSSTGEGPRGYTF.

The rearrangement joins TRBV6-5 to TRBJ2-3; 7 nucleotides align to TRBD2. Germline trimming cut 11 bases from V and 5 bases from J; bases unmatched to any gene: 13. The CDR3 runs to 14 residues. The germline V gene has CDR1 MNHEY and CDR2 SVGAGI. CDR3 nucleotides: TGTGCCTCAAAGCGGGGTGAGGGCGGAGATACGCAGTATTTT. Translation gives CASKRGEGGDTQYF.

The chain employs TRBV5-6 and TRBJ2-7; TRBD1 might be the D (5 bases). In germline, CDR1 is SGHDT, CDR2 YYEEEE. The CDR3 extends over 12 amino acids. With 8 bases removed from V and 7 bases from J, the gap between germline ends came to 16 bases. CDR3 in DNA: TGTGCCAGTAGACCTGGGGCAGGGGAGCAGTACTTC. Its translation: CASRPGAGEQYF. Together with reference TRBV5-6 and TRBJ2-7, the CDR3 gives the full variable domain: DAGVTQSPTHLIKTRGQQVTLRCSPKSGHDTVSWYQQALGQGPQFIFQYYEEEERQRGNFPDRFSGHQFPNYSSELNVNALLLGDSALYLCASRPGAGEQYFGPGTRLTVT.

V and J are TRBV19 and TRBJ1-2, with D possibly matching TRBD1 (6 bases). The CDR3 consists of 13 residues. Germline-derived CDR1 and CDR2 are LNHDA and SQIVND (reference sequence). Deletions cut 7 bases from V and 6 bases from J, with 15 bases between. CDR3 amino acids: CASTQQGRDGYTF. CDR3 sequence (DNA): TGTGCCAGTACACAACAGGGTCGGGATGGCTACACCTTC.

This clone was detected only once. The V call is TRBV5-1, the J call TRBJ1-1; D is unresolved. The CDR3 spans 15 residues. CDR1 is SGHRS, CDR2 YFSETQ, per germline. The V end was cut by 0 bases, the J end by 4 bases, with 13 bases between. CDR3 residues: CASSLAPEGGTEAFF. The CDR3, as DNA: TGCGCCAGCAGCTTGGCCCCAGAAGGAGGCACTGAAGCTTTCTTT.

CDR3 sequence: CASSPRQAGGTGELFF. As DNA, the CDR3 is TGTGCCAGCAGTCCGCGACAAGCGGGAGGTACCGGGGAGCTGTTTTTT. The chain has TRBV27 and TRBJ2-2; TRBD2 matches at 9 bases. The germline gives CDR1 MNHEY, CDR2 SMNVEV (reference sequence). The V gene end was trimmed by 5 bases and the J gene end by 5 bases; junction bases not matched to a gene: 9. There are 16 residues in the CDR3.

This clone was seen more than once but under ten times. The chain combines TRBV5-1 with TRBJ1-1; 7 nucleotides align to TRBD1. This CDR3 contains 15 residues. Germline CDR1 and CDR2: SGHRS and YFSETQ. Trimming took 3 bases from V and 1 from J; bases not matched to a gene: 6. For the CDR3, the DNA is TGCGCCAGCAGCTCGACCCGGACAGGGAACACTGAAGCTTTCTTT. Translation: CASSSTRTGNTEAFF.

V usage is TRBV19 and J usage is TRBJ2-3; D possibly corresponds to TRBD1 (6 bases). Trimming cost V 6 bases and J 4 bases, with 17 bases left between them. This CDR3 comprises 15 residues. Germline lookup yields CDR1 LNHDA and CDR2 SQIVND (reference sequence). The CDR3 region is CASRTVDSFADTQYF. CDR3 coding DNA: TGTGCCAGTAGGACGGTGGACAGTTTCGCAGATACGCAGTATTTT.

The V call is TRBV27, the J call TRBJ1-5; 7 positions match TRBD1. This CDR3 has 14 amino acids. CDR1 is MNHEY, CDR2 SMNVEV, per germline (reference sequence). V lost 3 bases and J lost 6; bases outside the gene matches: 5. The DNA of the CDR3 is TGTGCCAGCAGTTTTGGCAGGGGGAGTCAGCCCCAGCATTTT. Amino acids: CASSFGRGSQPQHF.

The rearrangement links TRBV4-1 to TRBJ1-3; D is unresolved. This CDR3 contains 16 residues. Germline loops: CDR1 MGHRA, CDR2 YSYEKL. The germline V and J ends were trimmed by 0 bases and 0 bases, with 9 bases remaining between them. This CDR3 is CASSQDPADSGNTIYF. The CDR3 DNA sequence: TGCGCCAGCAGCCAAGATCCAGCAGACTCTGGAAACACCATATATTTT.

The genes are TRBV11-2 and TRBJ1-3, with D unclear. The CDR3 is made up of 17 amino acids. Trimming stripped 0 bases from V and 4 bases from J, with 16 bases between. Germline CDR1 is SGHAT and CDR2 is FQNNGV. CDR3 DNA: TGTGCCAGCAGCTTAGATCCCTGGGCAGCGCAAGGAAACACCATATATTTT. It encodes CASSLDPWAAQGNTIYF.

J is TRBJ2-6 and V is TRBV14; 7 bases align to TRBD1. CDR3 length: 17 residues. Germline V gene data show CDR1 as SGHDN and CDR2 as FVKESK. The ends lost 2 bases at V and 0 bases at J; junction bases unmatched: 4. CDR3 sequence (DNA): TGTGCCAGCAGCCAAAGACAGGGCCACTCTGGGGCCAACGTCCTGACTTTC. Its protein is CASSQRQGHSGANVLTF.

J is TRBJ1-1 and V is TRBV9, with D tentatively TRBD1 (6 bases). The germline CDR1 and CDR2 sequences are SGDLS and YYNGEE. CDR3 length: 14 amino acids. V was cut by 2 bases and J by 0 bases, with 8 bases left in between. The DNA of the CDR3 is TGTGCCAGCAGCGTGCCAGGGGTGAACACTGAAGCTTTCTTT. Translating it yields CASSVPGVNTEAFF.

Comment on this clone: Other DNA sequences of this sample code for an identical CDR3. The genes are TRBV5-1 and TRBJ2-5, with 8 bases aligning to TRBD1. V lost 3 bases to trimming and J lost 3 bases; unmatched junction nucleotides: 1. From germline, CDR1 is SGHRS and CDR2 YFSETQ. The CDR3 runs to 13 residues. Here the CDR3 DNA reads TGCGCCAGCAGCTCGACAGGGGAAGAGACCCAGTACTTC. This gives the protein CASSSTGEETQYF.

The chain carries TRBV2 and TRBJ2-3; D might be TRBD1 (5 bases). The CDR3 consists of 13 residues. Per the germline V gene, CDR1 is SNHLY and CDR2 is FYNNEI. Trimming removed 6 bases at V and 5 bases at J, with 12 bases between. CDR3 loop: CASREKGKDTQYF. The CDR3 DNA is TGTGCCAGCAGAGAGAAGGGGAAAGATACGCAGTATTTT.

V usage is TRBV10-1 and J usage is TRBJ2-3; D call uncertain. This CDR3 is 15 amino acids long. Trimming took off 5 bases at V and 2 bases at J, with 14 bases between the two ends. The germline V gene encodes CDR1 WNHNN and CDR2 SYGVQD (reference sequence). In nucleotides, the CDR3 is TGCGCCAGCAGTTCCCACCAACTACCCACAGATACGCAGTATTTT. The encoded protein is CASSSHQLPTDTQYF.

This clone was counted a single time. CDR3 amino acids: CASSTGGGFGNTIYF. The CDR3, as DNA: TGCGCCAGCAGCACTGGAGGGGGGTTCGGAAACACCATATATTTT. This sequence joins TRBV5-1 and TRBJ1-3; possible D gene TRBD1, 6 bases. Looked up from germline, CDR1 is SGHRS and CDR2 is YFSETQ. This CDR3 has 15 amino acids. V was pared by 4 bases and J by 4 bases, with 15 bases between.